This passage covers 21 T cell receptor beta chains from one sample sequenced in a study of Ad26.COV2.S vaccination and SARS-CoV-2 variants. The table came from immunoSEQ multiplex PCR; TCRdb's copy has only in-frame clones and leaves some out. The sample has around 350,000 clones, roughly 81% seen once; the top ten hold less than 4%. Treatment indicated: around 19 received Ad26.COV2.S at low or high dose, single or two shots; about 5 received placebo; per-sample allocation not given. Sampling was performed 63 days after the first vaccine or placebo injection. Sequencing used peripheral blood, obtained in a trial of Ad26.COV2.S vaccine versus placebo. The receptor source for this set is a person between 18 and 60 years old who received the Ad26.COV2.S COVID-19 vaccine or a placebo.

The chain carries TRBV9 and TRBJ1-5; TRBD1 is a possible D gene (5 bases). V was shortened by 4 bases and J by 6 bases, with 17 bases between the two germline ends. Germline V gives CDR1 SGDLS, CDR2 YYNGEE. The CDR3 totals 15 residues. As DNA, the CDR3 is TGTGCCAGCAGCCCCGGGATAAGGGACGGTCAGCCCCAGCATTTT. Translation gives CASSPGIRDGQPQHF. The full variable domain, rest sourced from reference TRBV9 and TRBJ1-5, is DSGVTQTPKHLITATGQRVTLRCSPRSGDLSVYWYQQSLDQGLQFLIQYYNGEERAKGNILERFSAQQFPDLHSELNLSSLELGDSALYFCASSPGIRDGQPQHFGDGTRLSIL.

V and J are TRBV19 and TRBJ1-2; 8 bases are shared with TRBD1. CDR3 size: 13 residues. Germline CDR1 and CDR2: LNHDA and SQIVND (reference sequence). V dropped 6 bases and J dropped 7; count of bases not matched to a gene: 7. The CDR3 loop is CASRTGDVGGYTF. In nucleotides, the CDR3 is TGTGCCAGTAGGACAGGGGATGTCGGTGGCTACACCTTC.

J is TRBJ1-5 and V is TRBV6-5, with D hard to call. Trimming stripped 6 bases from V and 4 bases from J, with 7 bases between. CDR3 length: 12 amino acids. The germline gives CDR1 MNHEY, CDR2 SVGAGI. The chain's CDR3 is CASSQQNQPQHF. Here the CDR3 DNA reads TGTGCCAGCAGCCAACAGAATCAGCCCCAGCATTTT.

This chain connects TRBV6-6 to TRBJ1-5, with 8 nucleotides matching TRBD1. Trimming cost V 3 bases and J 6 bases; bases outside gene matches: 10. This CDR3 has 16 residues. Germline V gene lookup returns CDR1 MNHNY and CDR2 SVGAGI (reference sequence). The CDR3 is CASSYVWTGRIQPQHF. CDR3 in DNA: TGTGCCAGCAGTTATGTTTGGACAGGGCGAATTCAGCCCCAGCATTTT.

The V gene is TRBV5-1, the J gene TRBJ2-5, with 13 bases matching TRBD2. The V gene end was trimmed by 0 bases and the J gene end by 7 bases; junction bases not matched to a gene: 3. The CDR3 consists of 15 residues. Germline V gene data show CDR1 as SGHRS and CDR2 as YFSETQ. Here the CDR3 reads CASSLGTSGSGTQYF. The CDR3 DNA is TGCGCCAGCAGCTTGGGGACTAGCGGGAGTGGGACCCAGTACTTC.

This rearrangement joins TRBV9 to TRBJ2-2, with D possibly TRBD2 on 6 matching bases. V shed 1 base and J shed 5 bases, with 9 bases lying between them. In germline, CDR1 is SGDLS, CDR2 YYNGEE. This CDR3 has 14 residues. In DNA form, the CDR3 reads TGTGCCAGCAGCGTACAGGGACTGACCGGGGAGCTGTTTTTT. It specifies CASSVQGLTGELFF. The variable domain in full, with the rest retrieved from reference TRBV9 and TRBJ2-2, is DSGVTQTPKHLITATGQRVTLRCSPRSGDLSVYWYQQSLDQGLQFLIQYYNGEERAKGNILERFSAQQFPDLHSELNLSSLELGDSALYFCASSVQGLTGELFFGEGSRLTVL.

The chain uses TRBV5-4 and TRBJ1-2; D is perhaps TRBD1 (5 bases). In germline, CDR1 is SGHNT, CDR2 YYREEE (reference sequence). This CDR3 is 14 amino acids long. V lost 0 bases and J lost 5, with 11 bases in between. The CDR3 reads CASSLGGALYGYTF. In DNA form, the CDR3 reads TGTGCCAGCAGCTTGGGAGGGGCCCTATATGGCTACACCTTC.

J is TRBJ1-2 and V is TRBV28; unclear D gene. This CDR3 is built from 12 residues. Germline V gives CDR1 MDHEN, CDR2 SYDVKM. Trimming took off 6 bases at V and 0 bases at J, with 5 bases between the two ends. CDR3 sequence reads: CASRRANYGYTF. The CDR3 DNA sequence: TGTGCCAGCAGGAGAGCTAACTATGGCTACACCTTC.

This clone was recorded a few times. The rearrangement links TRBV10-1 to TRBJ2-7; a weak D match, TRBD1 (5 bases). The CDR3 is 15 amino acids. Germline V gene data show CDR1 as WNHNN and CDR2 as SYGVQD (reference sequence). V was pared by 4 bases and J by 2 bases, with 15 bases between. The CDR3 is CASSVQDIPPYEQYF. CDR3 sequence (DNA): TGCGCCAGCAGTGTCCAGGACATACCCCCCTACGAGCAGTACTTC.

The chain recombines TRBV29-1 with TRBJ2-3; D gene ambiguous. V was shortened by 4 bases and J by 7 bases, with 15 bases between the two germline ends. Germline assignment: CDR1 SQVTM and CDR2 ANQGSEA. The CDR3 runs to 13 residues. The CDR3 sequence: CSVGHVLVNTQYF. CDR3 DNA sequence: TGCAGCGTTGGACACGTTCTAGTTAATACGCAGTATTTT.

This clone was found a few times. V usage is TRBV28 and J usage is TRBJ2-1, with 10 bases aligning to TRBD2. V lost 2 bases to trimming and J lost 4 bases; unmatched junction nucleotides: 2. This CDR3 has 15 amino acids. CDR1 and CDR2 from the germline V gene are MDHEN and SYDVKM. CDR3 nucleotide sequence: TGTGCCAGCAGTTTAAGGACTAGCGGATACAATGAGCAGTTCTTC. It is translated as CASSLRTSGYNEQFF.

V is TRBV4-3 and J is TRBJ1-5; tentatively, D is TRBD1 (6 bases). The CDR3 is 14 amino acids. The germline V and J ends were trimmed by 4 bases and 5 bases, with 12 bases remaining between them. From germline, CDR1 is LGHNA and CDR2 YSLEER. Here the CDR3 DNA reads TGCGCCAGCAGCCTTAGGACAGATTATCAGCCCCAGCATTTT. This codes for CASSLRTDYQPQHF.

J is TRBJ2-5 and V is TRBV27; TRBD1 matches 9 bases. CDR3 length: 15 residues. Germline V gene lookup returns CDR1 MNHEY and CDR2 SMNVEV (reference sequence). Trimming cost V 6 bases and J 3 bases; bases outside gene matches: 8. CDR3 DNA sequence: TGTGCCAGCAGGGGACAGGGAATTGGAGAAGAGACCCAGTACTTC. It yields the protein CASRGQGIGEETQYF.

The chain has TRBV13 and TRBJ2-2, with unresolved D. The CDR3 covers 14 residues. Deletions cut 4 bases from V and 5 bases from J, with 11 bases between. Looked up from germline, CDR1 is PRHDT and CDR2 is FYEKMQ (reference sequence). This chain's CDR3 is CASSYERATGELFF. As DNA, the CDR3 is TGTGCCAGCAGCTACGAGAGAGCTACCGGGGAGCTGTTTTTT.

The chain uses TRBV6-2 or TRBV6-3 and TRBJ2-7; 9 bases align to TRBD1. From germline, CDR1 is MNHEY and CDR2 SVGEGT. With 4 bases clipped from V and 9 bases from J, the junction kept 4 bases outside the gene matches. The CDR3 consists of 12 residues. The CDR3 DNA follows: TGTGCCAGCAGTTCACAGGGGGCTGTGCAGTACTTC. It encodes CASSSQGAVQYF.

The CDR3 sequence is CASGLGQDRPQHF. CDR3 sequence (DNA): TGTGCTAGTGGTTTAGGACAGGATAGGCCCCAGCATTTT. The J gene is TRBJ1-5, the V gene TRBV12-5, with 7 bases fitting TRBD1. The CDR3 length is 13 residues. The junction had 5 bases not matched to a gene; V was cut back by 3 bases and J by 9 bases. Germline CDR1 LGHNT, CDR2 FRNRAP.

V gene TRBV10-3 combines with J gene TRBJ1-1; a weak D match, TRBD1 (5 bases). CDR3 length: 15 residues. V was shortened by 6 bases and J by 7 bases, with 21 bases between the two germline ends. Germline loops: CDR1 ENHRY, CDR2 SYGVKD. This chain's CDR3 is CAIRERTDSDFEAFF. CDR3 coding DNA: TGTGCCATCAGGGAGAGAACTGACAGCGACTTTGAAGCTTTCTTT.

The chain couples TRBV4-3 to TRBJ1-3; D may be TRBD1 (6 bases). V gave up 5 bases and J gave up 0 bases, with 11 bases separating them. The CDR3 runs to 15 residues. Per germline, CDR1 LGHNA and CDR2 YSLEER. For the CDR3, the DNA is TGCGCCAGCAGCGTTACAGGGAACTCTGGAAACACCATATATTTT. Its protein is CASSVTGNSGNTIYF.

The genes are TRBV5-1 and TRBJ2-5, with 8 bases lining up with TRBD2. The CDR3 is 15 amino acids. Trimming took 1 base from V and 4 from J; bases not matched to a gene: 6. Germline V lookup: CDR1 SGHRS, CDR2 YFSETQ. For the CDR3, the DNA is TGCGCCAGCAGCTTGAACGGGGGGGCCCCAGAGACCCAGTACTTC. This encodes CASSLNGGAPETQYF.

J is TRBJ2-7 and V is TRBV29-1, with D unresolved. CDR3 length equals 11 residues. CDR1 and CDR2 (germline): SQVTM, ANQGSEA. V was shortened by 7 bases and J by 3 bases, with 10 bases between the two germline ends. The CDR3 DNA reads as TGCAGCGCCGGACCCGACTACGAGCAGTACTTC. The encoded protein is CSAGPDYEQYF.

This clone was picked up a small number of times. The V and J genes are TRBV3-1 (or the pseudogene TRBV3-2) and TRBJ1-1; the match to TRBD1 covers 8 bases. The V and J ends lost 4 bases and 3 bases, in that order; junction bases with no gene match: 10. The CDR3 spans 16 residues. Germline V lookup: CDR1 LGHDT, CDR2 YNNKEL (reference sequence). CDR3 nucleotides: TGTGCCAGCAGCCGAGCAGGGGGCGGCGGGTACACTGAAGCTTTCTTT. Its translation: CASSRAGGGGYTEAFF.